The 16 T cell receptor beta chains below come from one sample, sequenced in a study of T cell responses to AZD1222 COVID-19 vaccine. Assay: immunoSEQ multiplex PCR; the TCRdb copy retains only in-frame clones and omits some. The sample lists 110,000 or so clones, about 87% occurring once. The sequencing used peripheral blood, collected 28 days after the second AZD1222 dose. These receptors all stem from an adult who received the AZD1222 COVID-19 vaccine.

This clone came up once. This rearrangement joins TRBV6-1 to TRBJ2-2; 10 positions match TRBD1. The CDR3 has 15 amino acids. Trimming took 1 base from V and 6 from J; bases not matched to a gene: 2. CDR1 MNHNS and CDR2 SASEGT come from the germline V gene. CDR3: CASSEGQGAAGELFF. In DNA form, the CDR3 reads TGTGCCAGCAGTGAAGGACAGGGGGCTGCCGGGGAGCTGTTTTTT.

This rearrangement joins TRBV9 to TRBJ1-5, with a tentative D call TRBD1 (5 bases). The CDR3 loop spans 13 amino acids. V gave up 3 bases and J gave up 9 bases, with 13 bases separating them. Looked up from germline, CDR1 is SGDLS and CDR2 is YYNGEE. This chain's CDR3 is CASSEGTHGPQHF. The CDR3 DNA sequence: TGTGCCAGCAGCGAGGGGACGCATGGGCCCCAGCATTTT.

V and J are TRBV3-1 (or the pseudogene TRBV3-2) and TRBJ1-4; D may be TRBD1 (6 bases). V lost 8 bases to trimming and J lost 4 bases, with 11 bases between them. Germline V lookup: CDR1 LGHDT, CDR2 YNNKEL (reference sequence). The CDR3 loop spans 13 amino acids. CDR3 in amino acids: CASGQQGNEKLFF. DNA of the CDR3: TGTGCCAGCGGACAACAGGGTAATGAAAAACTGTTTTTT.

The genes are TRBV12-3 or TRBV12-4 and TRBJ1-4, with D perhaps TRBD1 (5 bases). CDR3 length equals 13 residues. The V gene lost 6 bases and the J gene lost 5 bases, with 10 bases spanning the gap. CDR3 DNA sequence: TGTGCCAGCAGCGTGGGGGGAAATGAAAAACTGTTTTTT. Residues: CASSVGGNEKLFF.

The chain carries TRBV4-2 and TRBJ2-5, with D maybe TRBD2 (6 bases). This CDR3 comprises 16 residues. V lost 1 base and J 1 base, leaving 13 bases between the germline ends. The germline V gene has CDR1 LGHNA and CDR2 YNFKEQ. CDR3 loop: CASSQGGGAPQETQYF. The CDR3, as DNA: TGTGCCAGCAGCCAAGGGGGCGGGGCCCCCCAAGAGACCCAGTACTTC.

The rearrangement links TRBV12-3 or TRBV12-4 to TRBJ1-3; D unresolved. Trimming stripped 6 bases from V and 4 bases from J, with 7 bases between. This CDR3 is 12 amino acids long. The CDR3, as DNA: TGTGCCAGCAGGCTCCAGGGAAACACCATATATTTT. This encodes CASRLQGNTIYF.

This clone was recorded only once. This chain links TRBV5-6 with TRBJ2-7; D may correspond to TRBD1 or TRBD2 (5 bases each). Germline values: CDR1 SGHDT, CDR2 YYEEEE. This CDR3 contains 12 residues. Trimming took 4 bases from V and 7 from J, leaving 12 bases between them. In nucleotides, the CDR3 is TGTGCCAGCAGCATGAGGGGTGAAGAGCAGTACTTC. Its translation is CASSMRGEEQYF.

This sequence joins TRBV11-2 and TRBJ1-3; D gene ambiguous. Trimming cost V 1 base and J 0 bases, with 7 bases left between them. Germline V gene lookup returns CDR1 SGHAT and CDR2 FQNNGV. The CDR3 length is 15 residues. CDR3 nucleotide sequence: TGTGCCAGCAGCTTAGGTTCTTCCTCTGGAAACACCATATATTTT. Translation: CASSLGSSSGNTIYF.

This chain links TRBV6-5 with TRBJ1-3; tentatively, D is TRBD1 (6 bases). Trimming cost V 6 bases and J 4 bases, with 10 bases left between them. The CDR3 covers 13 residues. Germline-derived CDR1 and CDR2 are MNHEY and SVGAGI. The CDR3 DNA reads as TGTGCCAGCAGCCGGGACAACGGAAACACCATATATTTT. Amino acid sequence: CASSRDNGNTIYF.

The chain joins TRBV7-2 to TRBJ2-7; D is unresolved. V was clipped by 2 bases and J by 2 bases, with 13 bases between them. This CDR3 comprises 15 residues. Germline CDR1 is SGHTA and CDR2 is FQGNSA. CDR3 DNA: TGTGCCAGCAGCTTAAAAACACATGGGCCCTACGAGCAGTACTTC. Its protein product is CASSLKTHGPYEQYF.

The chain joins TRBV27 to TRBJ1-4; D is perhaps TRBD1 (6 bases). There are 15 residues in the CDR3. CDR1 is MNHEY and CDR2 is SMNVEV in the germline V gene (reference sequence). Deletions cut 6 bases from V and 8 bases from J, with 19 bases between. DNA for the CDR3: TGTGCCAGCAGACCCCTAGGGGGGGCTGGCGAAAAACTGTTTTTT. It is translated as CASRPLGGAGEKLFF.

This clone is a singleton in its sample. This chain connects TRBV19 to TRBJ1-2; D possibly corresponds to TRBD1 (6 bases). This CDR3 comprises 16 residues. Between the trimmed V and J ends, which lost 7 bases and 1 base, there was a span of 19 bases. Germline CDR1 reads LNHDA; CDR2 reads SQIVND (reference sequence). CDR3 nucleotide sequence: TGTGCCAGTATATCCCCTGGGGACAATCGTAACTATGGCTACACCTTC. Its protein product is CASISPGDNRNYGYTF.

This clone was recorded once. J is TRBJ1-2 and V is TRBV5-1, with TRBD1 as a possible D gene (6 bases). This CDR3 region has 13 residues. V lost 1 base, J lost 4 bases, and 8 bases lay in between. Germline V CDR1 and CDR2: SGHRS, YFSETQ. CDR3: CASSLTGTYGYTF. The CDR3 DNA reads as TGCGCCAGCAGCTTGACAGGGACCTATGGCTACACCTTC.

This sequence joins TRBV4-1 and TRBJ2-7; TRBD1 might be the D (5 bases). This CDR3 region has 15 residues. Germline CDR1 reads MGHRA; CDR2 reads YSYEKL. The V end lost 0 bases, the J end lost 1 base, and 10 bases lay between the germline ends. The DNA for the CDR3 is TGCGCCAGCAGCCAAGAATGGGGCGAATCCTACGAGCAGTACTTC. Protein: CASSQEWGESYEQYF.

V usage is TRBV6-5 and J usage is TRBJ2-2; D is perhaps TRBD1 (6 bases). Germline loops: CDR1 MNHEY, CDR2 SVGAGI. The CDR3 spans 13 residues. The V end lost 6 bases, the J end lost 7 bases, and 12 bases lay between the germline ends. The CDR3, as DNA: TGTGCCAGCAGGCGACAGGCGGGCGGGGAGCTGTTTTTT. Encoded protein: CASRRQAGGELFF.

J is TRBJ1-3 and V is TRBV6-4; 7 nucleotides align to TRBD1. The CDR3 is 20 amino acids. Germline V lookup: CDR1 MRHNA, CDR2 SNTAGT. V lost 9 bases to trimming and J lost 0 bases; unmatched junction nucleotides: 23. As DNA, the CDR3 is TGTGCCAGTTCCCGGACTCCAGGGACAGCTAAAGGGGACTCTGGAAACACCATATATTTT. Its translation: CASSRTPGTAKGDSGNTIYF.